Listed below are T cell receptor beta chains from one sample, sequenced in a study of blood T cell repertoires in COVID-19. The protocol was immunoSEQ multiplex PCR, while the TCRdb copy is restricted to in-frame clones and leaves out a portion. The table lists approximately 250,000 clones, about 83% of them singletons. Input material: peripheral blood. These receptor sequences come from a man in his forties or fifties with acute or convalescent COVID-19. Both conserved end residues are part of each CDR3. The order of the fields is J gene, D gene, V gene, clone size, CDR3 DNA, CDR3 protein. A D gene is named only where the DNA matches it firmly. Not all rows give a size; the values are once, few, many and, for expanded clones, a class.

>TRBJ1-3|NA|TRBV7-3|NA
TGTGCCAGCAGCTTAATGGGGGCAGGTGGAAACACCATATATTTT
CASSLMGAGGNTIYF
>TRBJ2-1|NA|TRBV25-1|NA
TGTGCCAGCAGTGACCTGGGCGTTAAGCAGTTCTTC
CASSDLGVKQFF
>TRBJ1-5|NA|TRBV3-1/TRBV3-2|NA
TGTGCCAGCAGCGACACCTTAACGGCTAGCAATCAGCCCCAGCATTTT
CASSDTLTASNQPQHF
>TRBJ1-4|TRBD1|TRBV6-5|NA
TGTGCCAGCAGTTGGGGACAGTTGAATGAAAAACTGTTTTTT
CASSWGQLNEKLFF
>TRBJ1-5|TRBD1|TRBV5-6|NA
TGTGCCAGCAGCGCCGGGACAGGGAGCAATCAGCCCCAGCATTTT
CASSAGTGSNQPQHF
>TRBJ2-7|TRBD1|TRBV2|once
TGTGCCAGCAAACGACAGGGGCACGAGCAGTACTTC
CASKRQGHEQYF
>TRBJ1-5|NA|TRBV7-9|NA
TGTGCCAGCAGCTCAGGATCCGACGCTTATAGCAATCAGCCCCAGCATTTT
CASSSGSDAYSNQPQHF
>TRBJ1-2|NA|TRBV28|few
TGTGCCAGCAGCCCCCCGGGGTTCTATGGCTACACCTTC
CASSPPGFYGYTF
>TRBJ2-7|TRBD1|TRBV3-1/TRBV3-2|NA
TGTGCCAGCAGCCTCGGGACAGGGATGTACGAGCAGTACTTC
CASSLGTGMYEQYF
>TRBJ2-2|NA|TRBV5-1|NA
TGCGCCAGCAGCTTGTCCGGGGACACCGGGGAGCTGTTTTTT
CASSLSGDTGELFF
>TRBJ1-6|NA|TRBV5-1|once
TGCGCCAGCAGCTCCGTGACGGGGGATTCACCCCTCCACTTT
CASSSVTGDSPLHF
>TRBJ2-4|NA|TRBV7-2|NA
TGTGCCAGCAGCCAAGACAGGGCCAAAAACATTCAGTACTTC
CASSQDRAKNIQYF
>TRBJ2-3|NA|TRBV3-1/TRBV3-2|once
TGTGCCAGCAGCCGGGCCCGGGGACAAAGAGATACGCAGTATTTT
CASSRARGQRDTQYF
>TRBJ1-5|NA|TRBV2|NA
TGTGCCAGCTCCGGGGGGCGAGGCAATCAGCCCCAGCATTTT
CASSGGRGNQPQHF
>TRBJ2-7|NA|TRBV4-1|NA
TGCGCCAGCAGCGGTCCGGAACAGCCCTACGAGCAGTACTTC
CASSGPEQPYEQYF
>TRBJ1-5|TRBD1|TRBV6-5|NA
TGTGCCAGCAGTCGACAGGGTAATCAGCCCCAGCATTTT
CASSRQGNQPQHF
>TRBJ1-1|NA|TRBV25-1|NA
TGTGCCAGCAGTGCGATCGGCACTGAAGCTTTCTTT
CASSAIGTEAFF
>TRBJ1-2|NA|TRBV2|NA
TGTGCCAGCAGGAAGAGTGTCACCGCGGCTCGGGGGTATGGCTACACCTTC
CASRKSVTAARGYGYTF
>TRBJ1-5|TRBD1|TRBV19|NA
TGTGCCAGTAGTGGGGACAGGGCTCAGCCCCAGCATTTT
CASSGDRAQPQHF
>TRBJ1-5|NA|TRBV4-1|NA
TGCGCCAGCAGCCCTGTGGCGGGGGACGGGCAGCCCCAGCATTTT
CASSPVAGDGQPQHF
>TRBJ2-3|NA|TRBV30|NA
TGTGCCTGGAGGAGGGAGGAGAGCACAGATACGCAGTATTTT
CAWRREESTDTQYF
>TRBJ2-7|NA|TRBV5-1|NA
TGCGCCAGCAGCTTGGTAAAGGGGCGGGGTGGGATATACGAGCAGTACTTC
CASSLVKGRGGIYEQYF
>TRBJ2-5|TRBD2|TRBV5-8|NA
TGTGCCAGCAGCTCCCGGGGGGGCCAAGAGACCCAGTACTTC
CASSSRGGQETQYF
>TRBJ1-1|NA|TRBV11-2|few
TGTGCCAGCAGCTTAGATCAGGCTTTTCTTTACTTT
CASSLDQAFLYF
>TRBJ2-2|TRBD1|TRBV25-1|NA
TGTGCCAGCAGTGAGGACAGGGGCCCCCTCACCGGGGAGCTGTTTTTT
CASSEDRGPLTGELFF
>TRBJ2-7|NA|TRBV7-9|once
TGTGCCAGCAGCTTAGGACAACCCGCTTCCTACGAGCAGTACTTC
CASSLGQPASYEQYF
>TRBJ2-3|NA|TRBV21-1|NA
TGTGCCAGCAGCCAAACGGGAGAAAATGATACGCAGTATTTT
CASSQTGENDTQYF
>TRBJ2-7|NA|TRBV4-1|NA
TGCGCCAGCAGCCAAGAACTGCGAACCTACGAGCAGTACTTC
CASSQELRTYEQYF
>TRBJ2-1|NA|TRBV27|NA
TGTGCCAGCAGTAACCTAGTTACCAATGAGCAGTTCTTC
CASSNLVTNEQFF
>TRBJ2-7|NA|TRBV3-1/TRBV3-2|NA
TGTGCCAGCAGCCAAGAATCCCCTTACGAGCAGTACTTC
CASSQESPYEQYF
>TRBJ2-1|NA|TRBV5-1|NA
TGCGCCAGCAGCTTGGTGGCAGAGCAGTTCTTC
CASSLVAEQFF
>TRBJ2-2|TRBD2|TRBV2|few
TGTGCCAGCAAGGCGGGGGGTTCGAACACCGGGGAGCTGTTTTTT
CASKAGGSNTGELFF
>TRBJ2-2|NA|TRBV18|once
TGTGCCAGCTCACCAGACACCGTGGAGCTGTTTTTT
CASSPDTVELFF
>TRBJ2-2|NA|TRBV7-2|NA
TGTGCCAGCAGCGAAAGACGGGACACCGGGGAGCTGTTTTTT
CASSERRDTGELFF
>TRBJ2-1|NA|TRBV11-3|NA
TGTGCCAGCTCTTACCCCAGCGGTCTCAATGAGCAGTTCTTC
CASSYPSGLNEQFF
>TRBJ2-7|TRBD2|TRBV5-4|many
TGTGCCAGCAGCTTGGGAGGGGAGGGGTACGAGCAGTACTTC
CASSLGGEGYEQYF
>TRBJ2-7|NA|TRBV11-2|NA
TGTGCCAGCAGCCTCAGGGCGAGCTCCTACGAGCAGTACTTC
CASSLRASSYEQYF
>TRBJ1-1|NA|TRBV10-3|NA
TGTGCCATCAGGGACCTCAACCGGGGCACTGAAGCTTTCTTT
CAIRDLNRGTEAFF
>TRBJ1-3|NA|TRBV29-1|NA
TGCAGCGTTGAGTTGGGGGGTGGAAACACCATATATTTT
CSVELGGGNTIYF
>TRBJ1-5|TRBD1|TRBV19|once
TGTGCCAGTACCGTTACGTCAGGGGGCAGTCAGCCCCAGCATTTT
CASTVTSGGSQPQHF
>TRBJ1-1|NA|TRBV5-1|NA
TGCGCCAGCAGCCGGGTCGAACTGAACACTGAAGCTTTCTTT
CASSRVELNTEAFF
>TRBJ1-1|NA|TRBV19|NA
TGTGCCAGTAGTTCCGGACAGTCTGAAGCTTTCTTT
CASSSGQSEAFF
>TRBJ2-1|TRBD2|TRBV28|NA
TGTGCCAGCAGCCTTAGCGGGAACCGTGAGCAGTTCTTC
CASSLSGNREQFF
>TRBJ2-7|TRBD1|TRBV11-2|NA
TGTGCCAGCAGCTCCAACTGGGACAGACACGTCTCCTACGAGCAGTACTTC
CASSSNWDRHVSYEQYF
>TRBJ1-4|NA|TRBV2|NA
TGTGCCAGCAACGGGCAGGGGAAGGATGAAAAACTGTTTTTT
CASNGQGKDEKLFF
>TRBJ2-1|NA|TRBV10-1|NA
TGCGCCAGCAGTGAGCGGGAGAGATACAATGAGCAGTTCTTC
CASSERERYNEQFF
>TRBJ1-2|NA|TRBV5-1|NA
TGCGCCAGCAGCTTGAATCAGGGGCGCTACTATGGCTACACCTTC
CASSLNQGRYYGYTF
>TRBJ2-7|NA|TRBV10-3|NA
TGTGCCATCAGTGAATACAGTTCAGGAGAGCAGTACTTC
CAISEYSSGEQYF
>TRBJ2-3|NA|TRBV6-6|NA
TGTGCCAGCAGTTCCCGACTAGTTTCGGATACGCAGTATTTT
CASSSRLVSDTQYF
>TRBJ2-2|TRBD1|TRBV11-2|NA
TGTGCCAGCAGCCTTCAGGGGGCCGAGAACACCGGGGAGCTGTTTTTT
CASSLQGAENTGELFF
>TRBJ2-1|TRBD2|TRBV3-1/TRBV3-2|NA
TGTGCCAGCAGCCCCTCCCTAGCGGGGGGGTACAATGAGCAGTTCTTC
CASSPSLAGGYNEQFF
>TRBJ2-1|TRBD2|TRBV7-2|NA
TGTGCCAGCAGCTTAGGGTGGGGCGGGAGAGGTGAGCAGTTCTTC
CASSLGWGGRGEQFF
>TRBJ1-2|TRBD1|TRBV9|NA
TGTGCCAGCAGCGCCCTTGGACAGGGCCATGGCTACACCTTC
CASSALGQGHGYTF
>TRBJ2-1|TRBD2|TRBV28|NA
TGTGCCAGCAGACCGACTAGCGGGAGGCCTAACAATGAGCAGTTCTTC
CASRPTSGRPNNEQFF
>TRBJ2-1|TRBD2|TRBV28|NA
TGTGCCAGCAGTCCCCTAGCGGGAGGGTTTGTCAATGAGCAGTTCTTC
CASSPLAGGFVNEQFF
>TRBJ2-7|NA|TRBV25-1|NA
TGTGCCAGCATTCCTACGGGCACTCGGGGTTACGAGCAGTACTTC
CASIPTGTRGYEQYF
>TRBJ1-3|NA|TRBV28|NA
TGTGCCAGCCTCTCAGGACAGCACTCTGGAAACACCATATATTTT
CASLSGQHSGNTIYF